These T cell receptor beta chains were read from a single sample in a study of chronic HIV infection and antiretroviral therapy. In TCRdb, the 5' RACE reads were re-called with MiXCR into one record per CDR3 protein. This table holds 40,000 to 50,000 distinct CDR3 sequences, under 20% found once. Sequenced input: peripheral blood. The receptors derive from an adult who had HIV and had not received antiretroviral therapy, or was an uninfected healthy control (not recorded which). Both conserved end residues are trimmed from each CDR3. The D gene is left open where the match is weak.

d_call,v_call,j_call,cdr3_aa
NA,TRBV7-3,TRBJ2-3,ASSWGTDTQY
NA,TRBV20-1,TRBJ2-4,SARGAGAVRVAKNIQY
TRBD2,TRBV5-1,TRBJ2-1,ASSLDLAGTEF
NA,TRBV29-1,TRBJ2-1,SVEPRGEINEQF
NA,TRBV7-3,TRBJ1-4,ASSLGLGANEKLF
NA,TRBV29-1,TRBJ1-5,SVADGSNQPQH
NA,TRBV28,TRBJ1-4,ASSFPLASTNEKLF
NA,TRBV7-8,TRBJ1-3,ASSPSSGNTIY
NA,TRBV6-5,TRBJ1-2,ASSGAHGYT
TRBD1,TRBV18,TRBJ1-2,ASSPGQLLNYGYT
NA,TRBV7-6,TRBJ2-3,ASSLVGGPLTDTQY
NA,TRBV24-1,TRBJ2-2,ATSDLSENTGELF
TRBD2,TRBV28,TRBJ2-1,ASSLGGSDYNEQF
NA,TRBV29-1,TRBJ2-6,SVEDRDRDGSGANVLT
TRBD1,TRBV28,TRBJ2-1,AIKPGQMEVGQF
TRBD1,TRBV6-5,TRBJ1-5,ASRTGGSNQPQH
TRBD2,TRBV20-1,TRBJ2-7,SAHGGLDNEQY
TRBD1,TRBV6-5,TRBJ1-2,ASSQTGGSGYT
TRBD2,TRBV20-1,TRBJ2-1,SARDLLAGDAYNEQF
NA,TRBV29-1,TRBJ2-3,SVERGVDTQY
NA,TRBV7-6,TRBJ1-2,ASSLLSGRGHNYGYT
NA,TRBV10-2,TRBJ2-7,ASSVGGGAREQY
NA,TRBV9,TRBJ2-5,ASSVDVGFQETQY
NA,TRBV28,TRBJ1-2,AIIDRGDYGYT
TRBD1,TRBV28,TRBJ1-3,ASSLILGTGGANTIY
NA,TRBV3-1,TRBJ2-1,ASSRGMEGSNSYNEQF
TRBD2,TRBV20-1,TRBJ2-7,SARRTSGSSYEQY
NA,TRBV7-2,TRBJ2-2,ASSPGLYTGELF
TRBD2,TRBV28,TRBJ2-7,ASSFWREGYEQY
TRBD2,TRBV6-2/TRBV6-3,TRBJ2-1,ASSPPRTGGPYNEQF
NA,TRBV4-2,TRBJ2-4,ASSQGQLEVDIQY
TRBD2,TRBV9,TRBJ2-1,ASSAYSGRTSVDEQF
NA,TRBV4-1,TRBJ1-5,ASSPLAGGSNQPQH
TRBD1,TRBV18,TRBJ1-2,ASSPQGQAGPLSYT
NA,TRBV6-1,TRBJ2-1,ASREGEQF
NA,TRBV28,TRBJ2-5,AGRGAVQETQY
TRBD1,TRBV7-9,TRBJ1-5,AISGGQGLNQPQH
NA,TRBV11-2,TRBJ2-7,ASSPREARLGPEQY
NA,TRBV9,TRBJ2-7,ASSPRAGEQY
NA,TRBV15,TRBJ2-7,ATSRGRKNEQY
NA,TRBV28,TRBJ1-6,ASTEQNSPLH
TRBD1,TRBV5-1,TRBJ2-5,ASSPDRARSETQY
NA,TRBV6-4,TRBJ2-2,ASSSSQVNTGELF
NA,TRBV10-3,TRBJ2-6,AISGLDSSGANVLT
TRBD2,TRBV6-4,TRBJ2-1,ASSATSGSYNEQF
TRBD2,TRBV10-2,TRBJ2-7,ASSGASGLHEQY